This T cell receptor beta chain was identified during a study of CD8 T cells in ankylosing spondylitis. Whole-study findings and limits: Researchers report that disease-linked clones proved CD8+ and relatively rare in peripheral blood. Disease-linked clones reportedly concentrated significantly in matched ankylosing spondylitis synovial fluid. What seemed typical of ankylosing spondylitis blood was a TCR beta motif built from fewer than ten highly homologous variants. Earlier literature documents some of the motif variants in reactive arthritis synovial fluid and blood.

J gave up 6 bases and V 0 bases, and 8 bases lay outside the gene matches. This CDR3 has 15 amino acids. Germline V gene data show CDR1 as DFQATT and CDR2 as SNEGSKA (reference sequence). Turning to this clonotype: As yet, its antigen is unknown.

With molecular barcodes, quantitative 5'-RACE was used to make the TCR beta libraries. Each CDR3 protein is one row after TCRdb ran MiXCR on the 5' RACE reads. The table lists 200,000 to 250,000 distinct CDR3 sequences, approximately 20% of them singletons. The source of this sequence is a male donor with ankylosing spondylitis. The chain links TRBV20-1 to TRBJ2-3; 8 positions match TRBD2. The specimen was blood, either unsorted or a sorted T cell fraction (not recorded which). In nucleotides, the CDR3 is TGCAGTGCTAGAGACTCCAAAATAGCGGGGGATACGCAGTATTTT. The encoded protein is CSARDSKIAGDTQYF.